This entry lists 5 T cell receptor beta chains sequenced from one sample in a study of graft-versus-host responses after intestinal transplantation. Repertoires were generated with immunoSEQ multiplex PCR, while TCRdb's copy carries only in-frame clones and drops some. This table holds some 39,000 clones, just under 90% found once. The source material was PBMCs, sampled roughly 270 days after transplant. The receptor source for this set is a human patient who received an intestinal transplant, so some T cells may come from the graft donor.

In this sample, this clone turned up a few times. This rearrangement joins TRBV6-6 to TRBJ1-1; tentative D call: TRBD1 (6 bases). There are 14 residues in the CDR3. Germline loops: CDR1 MNHNY, CDR2 SVGAGI (reference sequence). Trimming took 6 bases from V and 5 from J, leaving 16 bases between them. The CDR3 region has the DNA TGTGCCAGCAGACTTGGGGGCCTGGGGACTGAAGCTTTCTTT. As protein: CASRLGGLGTEAFF.

The rearrangement uses TRBV27 and TRBJ2-3; D not resolved. This CDR3 contains 13 residues. Germline V gene lookup returns CDR1 MNHEY and CDR2 SMNVEV (reference sequence). V dropped 5 bases and J dropped 6 bases, with 12 bases sitting between them. The CDR3 coding sequence is TGTGCCAGCAGTCTTACTCCGCCGGATACGCAGTATTTT. It encodes CASSLTPPDTQYF.

The V and J genes are TRBV6-6 and TRBJ1-1; D possibly corresponds to TRBD1 (5 bases). The CDR3 totals 14 residues. Germline-derived CDR1 and CDR2 are MNHNY and SVGAGI (reference sequence). The V gene lost 0 bases and the J gene lost 3 bases, with 8 bases spanning the gap. The CDR3 nucleotides read TGTGCCAGCAGTTACTCGAAAGGGGACACTGAAGCTTTCTTT. Its translation is CASSYSKGDTEAFF.

On this clone itself: At the DNA level, this CDR3 is encoded by other sequences in the same sample as well. The chain recombines TRBV19 with TRBJ1-1; D may be TRBD1 (5 bases). Germline V lookup: CDR1 LNHDA, CDR2 SQIVND (reference sequence). The V end was cut by 1 base, the J end by 5 bases, with 11 bases between. This CDR3 has 14 amino acids. The CDR3 DNA reads TGTGCCAGTAGTATAGGAGCAGGGCTGACTGAAGCTTTCTTT. It is translated as CASSIGAGLTEAFF.

The chain uses TRBV9 and TRBJ2-2; D not resolved. Germline V CDR1 and CDR2: SGDLS, YYNGEE. The CDR3 totals 12 residues. V lost 4 bases and J 1 base, leaving 2 bases between the germline ends. DNA of the CDR3: TGTGCCAGCAGCCAGAACACCGGGGAGCTGTTTTTT. It codes for CASSQNTGELFF.